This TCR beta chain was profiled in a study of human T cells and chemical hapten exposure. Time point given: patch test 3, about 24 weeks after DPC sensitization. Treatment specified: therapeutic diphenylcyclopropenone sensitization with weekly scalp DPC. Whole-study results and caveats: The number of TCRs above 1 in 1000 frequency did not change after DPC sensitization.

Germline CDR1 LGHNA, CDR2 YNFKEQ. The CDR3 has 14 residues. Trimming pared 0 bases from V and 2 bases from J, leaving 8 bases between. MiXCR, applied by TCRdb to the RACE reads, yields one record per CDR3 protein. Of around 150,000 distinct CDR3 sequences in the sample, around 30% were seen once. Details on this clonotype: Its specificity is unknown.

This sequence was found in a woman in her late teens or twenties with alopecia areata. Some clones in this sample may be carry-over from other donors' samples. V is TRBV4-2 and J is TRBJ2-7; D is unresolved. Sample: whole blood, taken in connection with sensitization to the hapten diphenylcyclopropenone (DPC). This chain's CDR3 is CASSQDTTTYEQYF. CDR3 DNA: TGTGCCAGCAGCCAAGATACAACCACCTACGAGCAGTACTTC.